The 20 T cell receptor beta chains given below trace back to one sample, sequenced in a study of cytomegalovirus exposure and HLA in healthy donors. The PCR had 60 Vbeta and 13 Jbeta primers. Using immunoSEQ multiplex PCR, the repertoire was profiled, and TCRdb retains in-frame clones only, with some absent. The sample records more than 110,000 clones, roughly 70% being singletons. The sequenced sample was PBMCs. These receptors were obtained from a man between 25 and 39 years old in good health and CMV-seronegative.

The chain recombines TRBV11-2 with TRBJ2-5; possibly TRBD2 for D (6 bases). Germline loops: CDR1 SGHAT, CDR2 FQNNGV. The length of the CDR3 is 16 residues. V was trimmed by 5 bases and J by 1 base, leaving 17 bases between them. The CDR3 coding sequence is TGTGCCAGCAGCGCTTTGCTGGAGGGCACCCAAGAGACCCAGTACTTC. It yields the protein CASSALLEGTQETQYF.

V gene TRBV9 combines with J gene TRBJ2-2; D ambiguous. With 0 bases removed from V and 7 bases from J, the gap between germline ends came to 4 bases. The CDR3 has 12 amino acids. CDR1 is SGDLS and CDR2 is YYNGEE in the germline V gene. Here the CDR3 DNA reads TGTGCCAGCAGCGTAGTGTACGGGGAGCTGTTTTTT. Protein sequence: CASSVVYGELFF.

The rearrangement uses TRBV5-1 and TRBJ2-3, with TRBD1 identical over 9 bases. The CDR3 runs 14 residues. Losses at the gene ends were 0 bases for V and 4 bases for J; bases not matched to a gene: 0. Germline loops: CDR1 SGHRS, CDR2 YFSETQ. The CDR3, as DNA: TGCGCCAGCAGCTTGGGACAGGGGGCAGATACGCAGTATTTT. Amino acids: CASSLGQGADTQYF.

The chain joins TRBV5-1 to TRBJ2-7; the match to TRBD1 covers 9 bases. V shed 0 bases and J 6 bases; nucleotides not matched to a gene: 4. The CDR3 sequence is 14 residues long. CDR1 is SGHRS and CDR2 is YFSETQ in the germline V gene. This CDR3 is CASSLGDREGEQYF. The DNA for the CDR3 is TGCGCCAGCAGCTTGGGGGACAGGGAGGGCGAGCAGTACTTC.

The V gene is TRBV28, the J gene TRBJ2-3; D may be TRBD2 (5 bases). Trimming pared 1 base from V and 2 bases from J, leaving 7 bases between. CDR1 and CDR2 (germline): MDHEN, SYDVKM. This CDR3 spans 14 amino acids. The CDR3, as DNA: TGTGCCAGCAGTTTATCCGGACTCACAGATACGCAGTATTTT. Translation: CASSLSGLTDTQYF.

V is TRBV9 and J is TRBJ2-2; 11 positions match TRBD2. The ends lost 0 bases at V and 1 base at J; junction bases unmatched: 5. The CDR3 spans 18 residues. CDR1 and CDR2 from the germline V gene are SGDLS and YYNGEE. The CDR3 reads CASSVGTSGGQNTGELFF. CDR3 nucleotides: TGTGCCAGCAGCGTAGGAACTAGCGGGGGCCAGAACACCGGGGAGCTGTTTTTT.

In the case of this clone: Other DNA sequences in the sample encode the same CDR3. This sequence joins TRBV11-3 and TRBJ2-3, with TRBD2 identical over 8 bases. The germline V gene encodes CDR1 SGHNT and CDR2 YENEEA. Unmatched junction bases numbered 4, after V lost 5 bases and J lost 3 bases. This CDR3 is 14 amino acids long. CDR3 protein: CASSTSGSTDTQYF. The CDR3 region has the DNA TGTGCCAGCAGCACCAGCGGGAGTACAGATACGCAGTATTTT.

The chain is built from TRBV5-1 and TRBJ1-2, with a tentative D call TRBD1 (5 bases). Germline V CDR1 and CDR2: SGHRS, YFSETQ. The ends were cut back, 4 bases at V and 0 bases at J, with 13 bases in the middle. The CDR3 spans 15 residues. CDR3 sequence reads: CASSGGGGPNYGYTF. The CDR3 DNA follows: TGCGCCAGCAGCGGGGGAGGTGGGCCTAACTATGGCTACACCTTC. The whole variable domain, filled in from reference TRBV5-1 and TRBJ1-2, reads KAGVTQTPRYLIKTRGQQVTLSCSPISGHRSVSWYQQTPGQGLQFLFEYFSETQRNKGNFPGRFSGRQFSNSRSEMNVSTLELGDSALYLCASSGGGGPNYGYTFGSGTRLTVV.

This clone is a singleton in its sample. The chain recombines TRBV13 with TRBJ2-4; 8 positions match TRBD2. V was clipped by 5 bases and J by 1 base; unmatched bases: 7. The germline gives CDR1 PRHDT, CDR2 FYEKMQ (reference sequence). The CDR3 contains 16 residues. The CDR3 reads CASSPQPGGAKNIQYF. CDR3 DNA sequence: TGTGCCAGCAGCCCCCAACCGGGGGGGGCCAAAAACATTCAGTACTTC. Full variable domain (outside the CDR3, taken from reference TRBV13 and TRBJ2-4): AAGVIQSPRHLIKEKRETATLKCYPIPRHDTVYWYQQGPGQDPQFLISFYEKMQSDKGSIPDRFSAQQFSDYHSELNMSSLELGDSALYFCASSPQPGGAKNIQYFGAGTRLSVL.

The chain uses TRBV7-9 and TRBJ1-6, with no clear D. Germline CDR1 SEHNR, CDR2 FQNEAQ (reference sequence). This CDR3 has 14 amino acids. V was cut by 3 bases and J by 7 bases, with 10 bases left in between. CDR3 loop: CASSLNSLNSPLHF. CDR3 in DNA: TGTGCCAGCAGCTTGAACAGTTTAAATTCACCCCTCCACTTT.

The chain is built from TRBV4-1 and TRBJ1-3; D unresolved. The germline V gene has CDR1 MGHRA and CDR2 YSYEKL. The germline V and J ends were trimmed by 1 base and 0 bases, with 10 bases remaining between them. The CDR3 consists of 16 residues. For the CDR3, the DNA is TGCGCCAGCAGCCAAGTTCAGGTCGGCTCTGGAAACACCATATATTTT. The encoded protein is CASSQVQVGSGNTIYF.

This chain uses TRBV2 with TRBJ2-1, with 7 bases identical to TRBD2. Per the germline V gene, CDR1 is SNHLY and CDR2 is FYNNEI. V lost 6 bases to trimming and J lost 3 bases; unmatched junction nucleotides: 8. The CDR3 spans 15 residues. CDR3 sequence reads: CASRVGAGDYNEQFF. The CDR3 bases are TGTGCCAGCAGGGTAGGGGCGGGGGACTACAATGAGCAGTTCTTC.

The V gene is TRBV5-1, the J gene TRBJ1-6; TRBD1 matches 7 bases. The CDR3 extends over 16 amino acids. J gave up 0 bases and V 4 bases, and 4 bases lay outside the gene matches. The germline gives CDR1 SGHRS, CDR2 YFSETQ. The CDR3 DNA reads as TGCGCCAGCAGCGAGGACAGGAGCTCCTATAATTCACCCCTCCACTTT. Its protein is CASSEDRSSYNSPLHF.

CDR3 bases: TGTGCCAGCAGTCGCAGGCCCGACACGGGAGGCTACACCTTC. It codes for CASSRRPDTGGYTF. This chain links TRBV27 with TRBJ1-2; D is unresolved. This CDR3 has 14 amino acids. Germline-derived CDR1 and CDR2 are MNHEY and SMNVEV (reference sequence). V lost 5 bases and J 8 bases, leaving 18 bases between the germline ends.

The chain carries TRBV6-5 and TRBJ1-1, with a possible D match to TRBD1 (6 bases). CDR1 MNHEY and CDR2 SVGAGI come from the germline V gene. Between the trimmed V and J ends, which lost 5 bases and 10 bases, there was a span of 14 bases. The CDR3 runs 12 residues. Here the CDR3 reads CASSDPTGLAFF. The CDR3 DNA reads TGTGCCAGCAGTGACCCGACAGGCCTAGCTTTCTTT.

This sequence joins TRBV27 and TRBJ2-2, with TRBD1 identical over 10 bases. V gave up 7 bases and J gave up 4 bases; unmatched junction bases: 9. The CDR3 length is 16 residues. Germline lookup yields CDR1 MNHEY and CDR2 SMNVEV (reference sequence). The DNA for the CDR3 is TGTGCCAGCAACACCTTCGGGACAGGGGTCACCGGGGAGCTGTTTTTT. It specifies CASNTFGTGVTGELFF.

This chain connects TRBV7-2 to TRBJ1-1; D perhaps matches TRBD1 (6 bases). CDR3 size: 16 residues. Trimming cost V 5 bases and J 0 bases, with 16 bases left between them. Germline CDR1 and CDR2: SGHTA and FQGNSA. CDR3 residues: CASSLSTGFLNTEAFF. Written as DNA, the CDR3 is TGTGCCAGCAGCCTCTCGACAGGTTTCCTGAACACTGAAGCTTTCTTT.

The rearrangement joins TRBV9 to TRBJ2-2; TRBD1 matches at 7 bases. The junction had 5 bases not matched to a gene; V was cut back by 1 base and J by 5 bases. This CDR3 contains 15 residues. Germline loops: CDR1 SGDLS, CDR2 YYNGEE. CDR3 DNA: TGTGCCAGCAGCGTAACAGGGGAGATGACCGGGGAGCTGTTTTTT. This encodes CASSVTGEMTGELFF.

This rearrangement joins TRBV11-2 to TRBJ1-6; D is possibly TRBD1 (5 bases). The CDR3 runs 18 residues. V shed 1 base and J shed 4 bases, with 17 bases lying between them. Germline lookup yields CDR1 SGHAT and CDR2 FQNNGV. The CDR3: CASSLGSLRGRYNSPLHF. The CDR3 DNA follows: TGTGCCAGCAGCTTAGGGTCTCTTAGGGGCCGTTATAATTCACCCCTCCACTTT. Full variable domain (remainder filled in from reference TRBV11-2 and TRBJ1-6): EAGVAQSPRYKIIEKRQSVAFWCNPISGHATLYWYQQILGQGPKLLIQFQNNGVVDDSQLPKDRFSAERLKGVDSTLKIQPAKLEDSAVYLCASSLGSLRGRYNSPLHFGNGTRLTVT.

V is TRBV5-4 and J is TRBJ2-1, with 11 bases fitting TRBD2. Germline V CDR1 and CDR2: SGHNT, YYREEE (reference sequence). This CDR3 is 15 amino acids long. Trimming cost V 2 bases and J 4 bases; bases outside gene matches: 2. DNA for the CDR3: TGTGCCAGCAGCTTCGGGACTAGCGGTTACAATGAGCAGTTCTTC. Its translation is CASSFGTSGYNEQFF.